This record concerns one T cell receptor (beta chain) sequence. This clonotype was picked up a small number of times. Its specific antigen is unknown. No per-base quality is available; no much larger clone lies one base away. These data belong to a study of patients and donors after allogeneic stem cell transplantation (dated by TCRdb to the early 2020s). Libraries were built with RT-PCR. Reads for this sample came from a NextSeq 550. TCRdb ran its own pipeline on the public reads, namely fastp trimming at Q25 and MiXCR clone calling, and kept in-frame beta chains. Merged by CDR3 protein, the rows form single entries marked with the most common genes and DNA. Present in this sample are roughly 150,000 distinct CDR3 sequences, 24% of which were seen just once. Approximately 26% of the sample goes to the ten largest clones. Based on the germline V gene, the CDR1 and CDR2 sequences are KGHDR and SFDVKD. Relative to germline, V is 8 bases shorter and J is 3 bases shorter, with 15 bases between their ends. The CDR3 holds 15 amino acids from the cysteine to the phenylalanine. Only CDR3 DNA remains: 45 bases, in frame from the first base.

The sequence derives from a human donor who was either an allogeneic HSCT recipient or a stem cell or donor lymphocyte infusion donor (not recorded which). It is not recorded whose cells these are; they may come from a transplant donor. The chain employs TRBV24-1 and TRBJ2-2; the D gene identity is not certain. Source material: blood, either unsorted or a sorted T cell fraction (not recorded which). CDR3 loop: CATTTQETDTGELFF. The nucleotide sequence reads TGTGCCACCACCACCCAAGAAACGGACACCGGGGAGCTGTTTTTT.